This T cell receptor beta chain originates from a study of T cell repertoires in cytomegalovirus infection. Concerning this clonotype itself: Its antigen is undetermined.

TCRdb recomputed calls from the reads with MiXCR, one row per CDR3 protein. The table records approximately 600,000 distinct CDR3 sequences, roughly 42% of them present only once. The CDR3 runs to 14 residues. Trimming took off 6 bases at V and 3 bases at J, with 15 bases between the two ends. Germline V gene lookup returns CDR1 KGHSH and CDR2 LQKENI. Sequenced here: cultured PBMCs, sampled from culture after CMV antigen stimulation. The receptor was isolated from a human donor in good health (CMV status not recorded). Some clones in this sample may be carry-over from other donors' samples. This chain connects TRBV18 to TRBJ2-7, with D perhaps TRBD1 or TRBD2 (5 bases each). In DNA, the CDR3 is TGTGCCAGCTCTGGTCGGGGCACCGGCTACGAGCAGTACTTC. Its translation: CASSGRGTGYEQYF.